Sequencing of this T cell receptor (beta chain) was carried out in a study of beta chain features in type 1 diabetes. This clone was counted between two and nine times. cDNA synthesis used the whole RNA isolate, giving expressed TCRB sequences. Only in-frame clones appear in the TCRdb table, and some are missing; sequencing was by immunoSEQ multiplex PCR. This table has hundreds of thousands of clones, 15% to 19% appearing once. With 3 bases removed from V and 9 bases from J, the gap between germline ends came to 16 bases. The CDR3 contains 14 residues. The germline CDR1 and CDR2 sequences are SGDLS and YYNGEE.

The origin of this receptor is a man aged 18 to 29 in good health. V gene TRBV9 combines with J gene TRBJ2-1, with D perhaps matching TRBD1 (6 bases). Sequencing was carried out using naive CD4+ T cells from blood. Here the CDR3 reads CASSATGIVGEQFF. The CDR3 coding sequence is TGTGCCAGCAGCGCCACAGGGATAGTAGGTGAGCAGTTCTTC.